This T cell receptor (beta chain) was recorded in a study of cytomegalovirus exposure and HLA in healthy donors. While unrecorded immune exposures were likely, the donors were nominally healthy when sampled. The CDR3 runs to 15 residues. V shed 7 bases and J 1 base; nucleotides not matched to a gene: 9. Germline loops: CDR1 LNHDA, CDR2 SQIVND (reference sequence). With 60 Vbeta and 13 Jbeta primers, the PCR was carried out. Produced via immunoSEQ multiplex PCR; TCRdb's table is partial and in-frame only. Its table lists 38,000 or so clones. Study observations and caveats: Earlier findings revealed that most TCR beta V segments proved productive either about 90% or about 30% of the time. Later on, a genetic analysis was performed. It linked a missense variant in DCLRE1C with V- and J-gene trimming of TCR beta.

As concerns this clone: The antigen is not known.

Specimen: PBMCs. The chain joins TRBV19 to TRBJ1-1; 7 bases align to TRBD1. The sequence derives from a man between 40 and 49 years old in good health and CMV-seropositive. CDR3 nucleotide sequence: TGTGCCAGTACCACTGGGGACAGTTCGAACACTGAAGCTTTCTTT. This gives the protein CASTTGDSSNTEAFF.